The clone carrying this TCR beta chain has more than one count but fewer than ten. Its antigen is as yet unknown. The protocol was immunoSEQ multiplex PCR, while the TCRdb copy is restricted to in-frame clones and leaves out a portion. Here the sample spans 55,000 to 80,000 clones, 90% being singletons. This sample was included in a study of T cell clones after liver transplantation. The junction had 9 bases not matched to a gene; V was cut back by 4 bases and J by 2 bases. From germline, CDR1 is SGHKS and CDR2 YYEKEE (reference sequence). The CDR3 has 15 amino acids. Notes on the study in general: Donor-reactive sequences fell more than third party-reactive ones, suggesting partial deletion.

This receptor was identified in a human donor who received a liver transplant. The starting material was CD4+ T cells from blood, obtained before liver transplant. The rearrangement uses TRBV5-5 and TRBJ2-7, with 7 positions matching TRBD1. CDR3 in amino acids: CASSPGAQGAYEQYF. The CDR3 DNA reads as TGTGCCAGCAGCCCTGGGGCGCAGGGGGCCTACGAGCAGTACTTC. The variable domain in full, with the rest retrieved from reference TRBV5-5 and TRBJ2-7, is DAGVTQSPTHLIKTRGQQVTLRCSPISGHKSVSWYQQVLGQGPQFIFQYYEKEERGRGNFPDRFSARQFPNYSSELNVNALLLGDSALYLCASSPGAQGAYEQYFGPGTRLTVT.